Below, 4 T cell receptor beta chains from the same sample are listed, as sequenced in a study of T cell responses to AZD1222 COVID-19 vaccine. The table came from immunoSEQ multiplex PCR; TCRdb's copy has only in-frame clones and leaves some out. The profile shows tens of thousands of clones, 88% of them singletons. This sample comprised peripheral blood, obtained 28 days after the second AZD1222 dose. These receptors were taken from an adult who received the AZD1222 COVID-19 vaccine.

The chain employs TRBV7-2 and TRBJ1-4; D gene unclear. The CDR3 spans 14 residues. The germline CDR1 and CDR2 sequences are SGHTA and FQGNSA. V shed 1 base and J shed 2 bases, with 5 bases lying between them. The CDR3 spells CASSLERTNEKLFF. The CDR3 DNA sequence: TGTGCCAGCAGCTTAGAGCGTACTAATGAAAAACTGTTTTTT.

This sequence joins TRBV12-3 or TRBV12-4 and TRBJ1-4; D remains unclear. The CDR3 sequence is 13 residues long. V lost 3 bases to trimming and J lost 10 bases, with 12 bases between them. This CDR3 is CASSFSVGGKLFF. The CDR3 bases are TGTGCCAGCAGTTTTTCTGTCGGCGGAAAACTGTTTTTT.

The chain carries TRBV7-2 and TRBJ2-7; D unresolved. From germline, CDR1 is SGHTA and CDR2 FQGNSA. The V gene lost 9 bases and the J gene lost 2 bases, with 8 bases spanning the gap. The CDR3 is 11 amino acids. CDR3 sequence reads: CASGQPYEQYF. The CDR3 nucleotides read TGTGCCAGTGGGCAGCCCTACGAGCAGTACTTC.

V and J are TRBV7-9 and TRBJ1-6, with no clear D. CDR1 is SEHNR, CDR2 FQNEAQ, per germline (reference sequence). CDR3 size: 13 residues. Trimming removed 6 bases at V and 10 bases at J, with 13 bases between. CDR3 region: CASSPTGESPLHF. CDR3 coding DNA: TGTGCCAGCAGTCCGACCGGGGAGTCACCCCTCCACTTT.